This T cell receptor (beta chain) was observed in a study of CD8 T cells in ankylosing spondylitis. Study findings and constraints: Characteristic, it appeared, of ankylosing spondylitis blood was a TCR beta motif of 7 or 8 highly homologous variants. Clones linked with disease were CD8+ and fairly uncommon in the peripheral blood. In ankylosing spondylitis patients, matched synovial fluid reportedly showed significant enrichment of disease-linked clones.

Library preparation for TCR beta used quantitative 5'-RACE with molecular barcodes. TCRdb recomputed calls from the 5' RACE reads with MiXCR, one row per CDR3 protein. The sample consists of approximately 520,000 distinct CDR3 sequences, under 5.5% of them appearing once. The V gene's germline CDR1 is ENHRY and CDR2 SYGVKD. Between the trimmed V and J ends, which lost 3 bases and 0 bases, there was a span of 10 bases. This CDR3 spans 15 amino acids. Notes on this clonotype: Antigen specificity is unknown.

The chain recombines TRBV10-3 with TRBJ2-3, with D maybe TRBD2 (7 bases). The clonotype comes from a male donor with ankylosing spondylitis. Sequenced material: blood, either unsorted or a sorted T cell fraction (not recorded which). CDR3 coding DNA: TGTGCCATCAGTGATGCGGGGGCTAGCACAGATACGCAGTATTTT. Protein product: CAISDAGASTDTQYF.